Listed below are T cell receptor beta chains from one sample, sequenced in a study of blood T cell repertoires in COVID-19. Generated by immunoSEQ multiplex PCR, the TCRdb table keeps only in-frame clones and is missing some. The data show approximately 75,000 clones, with 70% to 85% seen just once and about a fifth held by the top ten. What was sequenced was peripheral blood. The receptors here all came from a woman between 45 and 60 years old with acute or convalescent COVID-19. Both conserved end residues are part of each CDR3. The D gene is left open where the match is weak. For some rows the clone size is stated as once, few or many, or as a class when expanded; others skip it.

TRBD1,TRBJ2-5,.,TRBV30,CAWSRTGFFIQETQYF,TGTGCCTGGTCCCGGACAGGGTTTTTCATTCAAGAGACCCAGTACTTC
.,TRBJ1-5,.,TRBV2,CASSDSGVQPQHF,TGTGCCAGCAGTGATTCAGGGGTTCAGCCCCAGCATTTT
.,TRBJ1-1,.,TRBV19,CASSIWVGGARTEAFF,TGTGCCAGTAGTATTTGGGTAGGAGGGGCGAGGACTGAAGCTTTCTTT
.,TRBJ2-7,.,TRBV30,CAWNSVQYEQYF,TGTGCCTGGAATAGCGTTCAATACGAGCAGTACTTC
.,TRBJ1-5,.,TRBV5-6,CASSLGGGVYSNQPQHF,TGTGCCAGCAGCTTGGGTGGGGGGGTGTATAGCAATCAGCCCCAGCATTTT
TRBD1,TRBJ2-7,.,TRBV7-9,CASSSGGRVNEQYF,TGTGCCAGCAGCTCAGGGGGCAGGGTCAACGAGCAGTACTTC
.,TRBJ2-7,once,TRBV5-1,CASSPGQGGYEQYF,TGCGCCAGCAGCCCGGGGCAGGGGGGTTACGAGCAGTACTTC
TRBD2,TRBJ2-7,.,TRBV7-2,CASSPGGRSYEQYF,TGTGCCAGCAGCCCCGGGGGGAGGTCCTACGAGCAGTACTTC
.,TRBJ2-7,.,TRBV9,CASSVAAGTYYEQYF,TGTGCCAGCAGCGTAGCTGCCGGGACATACTACGAGCAGTACTTC
.,TRBJ1-2,.,TRBV29-1,CSVGQGSYGYTF,TGCAGCGTTGGTCAGGGCTCCTATGGCTACACCTTC
TRBD2,TRBJ2-3,.,TRBV5-1,CASALGGSGDTQYF,TGCGCCAGCGCCCTGGGAGGGTCCGGGGATACGCAGTATTTT
.,TRBJ2-5,.,TRBV30,CAWSVQQETQYF,TGTGCCTGGAGTGTCCAACAAGAGACCCAGTACTTC